These T cell receptor beta chains were read from a single sample in a study of identical twins. TCRdb itself ran the 5' RACE reads through MiXCR, one entry per CDR3 protein. The sample contains roughly 710,000 distinct CDR3 sequences, approximately 6.1% of which appear only once. Material: naive T cells sorted from blood. The source is a man between 18 and 35 years old in good health. CDR3s include the opening cysteine and the closing phenylalanine or tryptophan. The D gene is left open where the match is weak. Not all rows give a size; the values are once, few, many and, for expanded clones, a class.

d_call: NA
j_call: TRBJ1-1
clone_size: many
v_call: TRBV7-9
cdr3_length: 15
cdr3_nt: TGTGCCAGCAGCTACAGCATAGGGATGAACACTGAAGCTTTCTTT
cdr3_aa: CASSYSIGMNTEAFF

d_call: NA
j_call: TRBJ1-4
clone_size: NA
v_call: TRBV19
cdr3_length: 14
cdr3_nt: TGTGCCAGTATGAGGGGCGCAACTAATGAAAAACTGTTTTTT
cdr3_aa: CASMRGATNEKLFF

d_call: NA
j_call: TRBJ2-2
clone_size: few
v_call: TRBV18
cdr3_length: 13
cdr3_nt: TGTGCCAGCTCACCAGGGAGGAACGGGGAGCTGTTTTTT
cdr3_aa: CASSPGRNGELFF

d_call: NA
j_call: TRBJ2-2
clone_size: many
v_call: TRBV27
cdr3_length: 15
cdr3_nt: TGTGCCAGCAGTTTTAGGGGGAGGAACACCGGGGAGCTGTTTTTT
cdr3_aa: CASSFRGRNTGELFF

d_call: TRBD2
j_call: TRBJ2-7
clone_size: NA
v_call: TRBV7-9
cdr3_length: 15
cdr3_nt: TGTGCCAGCAGCATGGGACTAGCGGGCACGAACGAGCAGTACTTC
cdr3_aa: CASSMGLAGTNEQYF

d_call: TRBD1
j_call: TRBJ1-2
clone_size: many
v_call: TRBV9
cdr3_length: 18
cdr3_nt: TGTGCCAGCAGCGCCTCACTGACAGGGGATGAGGGGTTAGGAGGCTACACCTTC
cdr3_aa: CASSASLTGDEGLGGYTF

d_call: NA
j_call: TRBJ2-2
clone_size: many
v_call: TRBV6-5
cdr3_length: 15
cdr3_nt: TGTGCCAGCAGTTTCGGCAGGGGAAACACCGGGGAGCTGTTTTTT
cdr3_aa: CASSFGRGNTGELFF

d_call: TRBD2
j_call: TRBJ2-1
clone_size: many
v_call: TRBV20-1
cdr3_length: 12
cdr3_nt: TGCAGTGGGACTAGCGGGAGAAATGAGCAGTTCTTC
cdr3_aa: CSGTSGRNEQFF

d_call: NA
j_call: TRBJ1-2
clone_size: NA
v_call: TRBV18
cdr3_length: 15
cdr3_nt: TGTGCCAGCTCACGGGACAAGACCCCCCTCCTTGGCTACACCTTC
cdr3_aa: CASSRDKTPLLGYTF

d_call: NA
j_call: TRBJ2-3
clone_size: few
v_call: TRBV29-1
cdr3_length: 13
cdr3_nt: TGCAGCGTTGGACCCCCCAGCACAGATACGCAGTATTTT
cdr3_aa: CSVGPPSTDTQYF

d_call: TRBD1
j_call: TRBJ1-6
clone_size: few
v_call: TRBV6-1
cdr3_length: 14
cdr3_nt: TGTGCCAGCAGACGCCGGGACAGGGTTTCACCCCTCCACTTT
cdr3_aa: CASRRRDRVSPLHF

d_call: NA
j_call: TRBJ2-6
clone_size: many
v_call: TRBV6-5
cdr3_length: 12
cdr3_nt: TGTGCCAGCAGGTCTGGGGCCAACGTCCTGACTTTC
cdr3_aa: CASRSGANVLTF

d_call: NA
j_call: TRBJ1-1
clone_size: many
v_call: TRBV5-1
cdr3_length: 15
cdr3_nt: TGCGCCAGCAGCTTGGGACCGATCATGAACACTGAAGCTTTCTTT
cdr3_aa: CASSLGPIMNTEAFF

d_call: TRBD1
j_call: TRBJ1-4
clone_size: NA
v_call: TRBV2
cdr3_length: 14
cdr3_nt: TGTGCCAGCAGTGAACTCCAGGGGGGCGAAAAACTGTTTTTT
cdr3_aa: CASSELQGGEKLFF

d_call: TRBD2
j_call: TRBJ2-1
clone_size: NA
v_call: TRBV7-6
cdr3_length: 13
cdr3_nt: TGTGCCAGCGTAGCGGGAGCGGGCAATGAGCAGTTCTTC
cdr3_aa: CASVAGAGNEQFF

d_call: TRBD1
j_call: TRBJ2-3
clone_size: few
v_call: TRBV2
cdr3_length: 15
cdr3_nt: TGTGCCAGCACCACGGGACAGGCAAGCGCAGATACGCAGTATTTT
cdr3_aa: CASTTGQASADTQYF

d_call: NA
j_call: TRBJ2-3
clone_size: few
v_call: TRBV6-5
cdr3_length: 16
cdr3_nt: TGTGCCAGCAGTTATCGTGTGGGAGTAGGGACAGATACGCAGTATTTT
cdr3_aa: CASSYRVGVGTDTQYF

d_call: NA
j_call: TRBJ2-5
clone_size: many
v_call: TRBV5-6
cdr3_length: 14
cdr3_nt: TGTGCCAGCAGCGAACGGCTTGACGGTGAGACCCAGTACTTC
cdr3_aa: CASSERLDGETQYF

d_call: NA
j_call: TRBJ2-3
clone_size: many
v_call: TRBV10-3
cdr3_length: 13
cdr3_nt: TGTGCCATCATGGGCCAGATCACAGATACGCAGTATTTT
cdr3_aa: CAIMGQITDTQYF

d_call: NA
j_call: TRBJ2-5
clone_size: many
v_call: TRBV4-3
cdr3_length: 13
cdr3_nt: TGCGCCAGCAGCCAAGGATACGCAGAGACCCAGTACTTC
cdr3_aa: CASSQGYAETQYF

d_call: TRBD1
j_call: TRBJ2-2
clone_size: many
v_call: TRBV12-3/TRBV12-4
cdr3_length: 14
cdr3_nt: TGTGCCAGCAGCCCGGGACAGGGCGCCGGGGAGCTGTTTTTT
cdr3_aa: CASSPGQGAGELFF

d_call: NA
j_call: TRBJ2-2
clone_size: few
v_call: TRBV12-3/TRBV12-4
cdr3_length: 15
cdr3_nt: TGTGCCAGCAGTGGTTGGGGAGGCGAAGCCGGGGAGCTGTTTTTT
cdr3_aa: CASSGWGGEAGELFF

d_call: TRBD2
j_call: TRBJ2-3
clone_size: NA
v_call: TRBV5-1
cdr3_length: 14
cdr3_nt: TGCGCCAGCAGCTTGGGAGCCGAGGGACTAGCGGGAGTATTT
cdr3_aa: CASSLGAEGLAGVF

d_call: TRBD1
j_call: TRBJ2-3
clone_size: many
v_call: TRBV12-3/TRBV12-4
cdr3_length: 15
cdr3_nt: TGTGCCAGCAGCTCAAACAGGGGGGGCACAGATACGCAGTATTTT
cdr3_aa: CASSSNRGGTDTQYF

d_call: TRBD1
j_call: TRBJ2-7
clone_size: many
v_call: TRBV24-1
cdr3_length: 12
cdr3_nt: TGTGCCGTTGGACAGGGATTGTACGAGCAGTACTTC
cdr3_aa: CAVGQGLYEQYF

d_call: NA
j_call: TRBJ1-3
clone_size: many
v_call: TRBV5-1
cdr3_length: 15
cdr3_nt: TGCGCCAGCGGGCGACAGTCCGGCTCTGGAAACACCATATATTTT
cdr3_aa: CASGRQSGSGNTIYF